These 19 T cell receptor beta chains were all obtained from the same sample, sequenced in a study of molecular identifiers for immune sequencing clone quantification. TCRdb ran MiXCR on the PCR reads and lists one entry per CDR3 protein. The sample has approximately 550,000 distinct CDR3 sequences, roughly 25% seen once. Specimen: naive CD8+ T cells from blood, with Jurkat cell RNA spiked in. The subset is: FACS-sorted CD8+CD4-CCR7+CD45RA+ naive T cells. These receptors originate from a human donor in good health. Some libraries in this study had Jurkat cell RNA spiked in.

This clonotype was picked up many times. This rearrangement joins TRBV14 to TRBJ2-3, with a weak D call TRBD1 (5 bases). Germline CDR1 and CDR2: SGHDN and FVKESK. Trimming left V 2 bases short and J 4 bases short, with 10 bases between. The CDR3 extends over 14 amino acids. The CDR3 nucleotides are TGTGCCAGCAGCCAACCCAGGGTTGCAGATACGCAGTATTTT. Its translation is CASSQPRVADTQYF.

This clonotype has ten or more counts. V and J are TRBV7-9 and TRBJ2-7; 9 nucleotides line up with TRBD1. Germline assignment: CDR1 SEHNR and CDR2 FQNEAQ (reference sequence). The CDR3 loop spans 13 amino acids. With V trimmed by 5 bases and J by 5 bases, 4 bases remained unmatched. The CDR3 region is CASSAWTGDEQYF. CDR3 nucleotide sequence: TGTGCCAGCAGCGCCTGGACAGGGGACGAGCAGTACTTC.

This clonotype was counted ten times or more. CDR3 residues: CASSPSHGTSATYEQYF. In DNA form, the CDR3 reads TGCGCCAGCAGCCCATCCCACGGGACTAGCGCCACCTACGAGCAGTACTTC. The rearrangement uses TRBV4-3 and TRBJ2-7, with TRBD2 matching 10 bases. This CDR3 has 17 amino acids. The germline V gene has CDR1 LGHNA and CDR2 YSLEER. The V and J ends lost 4 bases and 2 bases, in that order; junction bases with no gene match: 11.

CDR3 residues: CASSEGNTGTNIYEQYF. DNA of the CDR3: TGTGCCAGCAGTGAGGGAAACACCGGGACAAATATCTACGAGCAGTACTTC. The genes are TRBV25-1 and TRBJ2-7, with D perhaps TRBD1 (6 bases). The ends were cut back, 3 bases at V and 3 bases at J, with 21 bases in the middle. Germline V CDR1 and CDR2: MGHDK, SYGVNS. The CDR3 length is 17 residues.

There are many counts of this clonotype. The rearrangement joins TRBV6-5 to TRBJ2-7; tentative D call: TRBD2 (5 bases). Germline loops: CDR1 MNHEY, CDR2 SVGAGI. The CDR3 covers 12 residues. V gave up 5 bases and J gave up 5 bases, with 10 bases separating them. The CDR3 bases are TGTGCCAGCAGTCGAGGGTCCCACGAGCAGTACTTC. Its translation: CASSRGSHEQYF.

The genes are TRBV6-5 and TRBJ2-7; 10 bases are a match to TRBD2. Germline V gene sequence: CDR1 MNHEY, CDR2 SVGAGI. The V segment lost 4 bases and the J segment 3 bases; nucleotides outside the gene matches: 6. The CDR3 extends over 15 amino acids. The CDR3 loop reads CASSLIAGGLYEQYF. In nucleotides, the CDR3 is TGTGCCAGCAGTTTGATAGCGGGGGGACTCTACGAGCAGTACTTC.

In the case of this clonotype: Germline and junction disagree at one end, which may indicate a read error. The chain recombines TRBV7-6 with TRBJ2-3; TRBD2 matches 9 bases. The germline gives CDR1 SGHVS, CDR2 FNYEAQ. This CDR3 spans 19 amino acids. In DNA form, the CDR3 reads TGTGCCAGCGGCTTAGTAGTCTTCCAGCGGGAGGACGGCACAGATACGCAGTATTTT. As protein: CASGLVVFQREDGTDTQYF.

Comments on this clonotype: Possible read error: a much larger clone is one base away. The V and J genes are TRBV25-1 and TRBJ2-5; D is possibly TRBD2 (5 bases). CDR1 and CDR2 (germline): MGHDK, SYGVNS. The V gene lost 4 bases and the J gene lost 7 bases, with 16 bases spanning the gap. The CDR3 runs 14 residues. The CDR3: CASSVRGTEGTQYF. The CDR3 DNA sequence: TGTGCCAGCAGTGTTCGGGGAACCGAAGGGACCCAGTACTTC.

This clonotype was seen more than once but under ten times. CDR3 residues: CASSISRQGNSYEQYF. The CDR3 region has the DNA TGTGCCAGTAGTATCTCAAGACAGGGAAATTCGTACGAGCAGTACTTC. This rearrangement joins TRBV19 to TRBJ2-7, with 7 positions matching TRBD1. The CDR3 has 16 amino acids. Per the germline V gene, CDR1 is LNHDA and CDR2 is SQIVND (reference sequence). V gave up 3 bases and J gave up 4 bases; unmatched junction bases: 12. The variable domain in full, completed from reference TRBV19 and TRBJ2-7, reads DGGITQSPKYLFRKEGQNVTLSCEQNLNHDAMYWYRQDPGQGLRLIYYSQIVNDFQKGDIAEGYSVSREKKESFPLTVTSAQKNPTAFYLCASSISRQGNSYEQYFGPGTRLTVT.

V and J are TRBV12-3 or TRBV12-4 and TRBJ2-5; perhaps TRBD1 as D (5 bases). V was trimmed by 6 bases and J by 8 bases, leaving 16 bases between them. The CDR3 sequence is 13 residues long. The CDR3 sequence: CASSPVDRATQYF. CDR3 sequence (DNA): TGTGCCAGCAGCCCCGTCGACAGAGCCACCCAGTACTTC.

This clonotype was seen many times. The gene calls are TRBV4-3 and TRBJ2-7; 8 bases map to TRBD1. V shed 0 bases, J shed 4 bases, and the junction held 8 bases outside the gene matches. The V gene's germline CDR1 is LGHNA and CDR2 YSLEER. The CDR3 contains 16 residues. In DNA, the CDR3 is TGCGCCAGCAGCCAAGATTCGACAGGGGTTGCATACGAGCAGTACTTC. Amino acid sequence: CASSQDSTGVAYEQYF.

In regard to this clonotype: The CDR3 does not end in the conserved phenylalanine or tryptophan, so this is likely a read error. The gene calls are TRBV13 and TRBJ1-2; 9 bases match TRBD1. V shed 5 bases and J 6 bases; nucleotides not matched to a gene: 10. This CDR3 has 15 residues. Germline V gives CDR1 PRHDT, CDR2 FYEKMQ (reference sequence). The CDR3 region is CASSQGQGQSDGYTL. The CDR3 DNA follows: TGTGCCAGCAGCCAGGGACAGGGTCAGTCGGATGGCTACACCCTC.

On this clonotype: At one boundary the junction diverges from the germline segment, which might be a read error. The chain has TRBV9 and TRBJ2-7; the match to TRBD1 covers 7 bases. This CDR3 comprises 15 residues. Germline CDR1 is SGDLS and CDR2 is YYNGEE. The CDR3 is CASSAGGAVPYAQYF. The CDR3 coding sequence is TGTGCCAGCAGCGCAGGGGGAGCGGTCCCCTACGCGCAGTACTTC.

This clonotype occurred a few times. J is TRBJ2-7 and V is TRBV19; 11 bases map to TRBD1. The CDR3 runs 14 residues. V was clipped by 8 bases and J by 6 bases; unmatched bases: 9. From germline, CDR1 is LNHDA and CDR2 SQIVND (reference sequence). The CDR3 bases are TGTGCCAGTGCCCCGGGACAGGGGGACTTCGAGCAGTACTTC. Its protein is CASAPGQGDFEQYF.

This clonotype was observed many times. V usage is TRBV28 and J usage is TRBJ2-7; 9 bases fit TRBD1. This CDR3 is 13 amino acids long. CDR1 is MDHEN and CDR2 is SYDVKM in the germline V gene. The V gene end was trimmed by 5 bases and the J gene end by 6 bases; junction bases not matched to a gene: 5. The CDR3 is CASSHRGLVEQYF. The CDR3 DNA follows: TGTGCCAGCAGTCACAGGGGGCTGGTCGAGCAGTACTTC.

The DNA for the CDR3 is TGTGCCAGCAGTTTATCGAGGACAGAAAAACTGTTTTTT. Translated, it gives CASSLSRTEKLFF. The V and J genes are TRBV27 and TRBJ1-4, with D possibly being TRBD1 (5 bases). V was clipped by 0 bases and J by 8 bases, with 7 bases between them. The CDR3 contains 13 residues. Germline CDR1 reads MNHEY; CDR2 reads SMNVEV (reference sequence).

This clonotype appeared many times. V is TRBV20-1 and J is TRBJ2-3; 7 nucleotides agree with TRBD2. V was pared by 0 bases and J by 8 bases, with 5 bases of the junction left unmatched. This CDR3 spans 13 amino acids. Germline V gives CDR1 DFQATT, CDR2 SNEGSKA (reference sequence). CDR3 nucleotide sequence: TGCAGTGCTAGAGATAAGAGCGGGGTTACGCAGTATTTT. It translates to CSARDKSGVTQYF.

The genes are TRBV6-2 or TRBV6-3 and TRBJ2-7; TRBD2 agrees at 9 bases. CDR1 and CDR2 from the germline V gene are MNHEY and SVGEGT. V shed 0 bases and J 3 bases; nucleotides not matched to a gene: 15. The CDR3 contains 19 residues. CDR3 protein: CASSYSEDSGGADSYEQYF. The CDR3 DNA sequence: TGTGCCAGCAGTTACTCTGAAGATAGCGGGGGAGCCGATAGCTACGAGCAGTACTTC.

The sample holds a few counts of this clonotype. The chain has TRBV9 and TRBJ1-1; no firm D call. This CDR3 is 13 amino acids long. The V and J ends lost 1 base and 2 bases respectively, with 6 bases between them. CDR1 SGDLS and CDR2 YYNGEE come from the germline V gene. In DNA form, the CDR3 reads TGTGCCAGCAGCGTATTCGGTAACACTGAAGCTTTCTTT. Protein sequence: CASSVFGNTEAFF.